This note documents a single TCR beta chain sequence. Per the study methods: It was from reference gene primer amplification that nucleated cell counts were estimated. TCRdb keeps only in-frame clones here, not all; method: immunoSEQ multiplex PCR. V and J calls and clone size are as listed in that table; D and trimming were resolved from the DNA. The data show fewer than 200,000 clones, with around nine tenths seen just once and approximately 12% held by the top ten. Germline V gene sequence: CDR1 SGDLS, CDR2 YYNGEE. The V end was cut by 0 bases, the J end by 6 bases, with 16 bases between. The CDR3 length is 16 residues. These data originate in a study of blood T cell repertoires in COVID-19. About the study: Samples of COVID-19 (acute and convalescent) were obtained from the United States, Italy and Spain. PBMCs, B-cell-depleted T cells, or T cells provided the cDNA or gDNA that made up the material.

Enrollment of patients from Seattle took place during active infection, with longitudinal follow-up. The receptor's source is an older woman with COVID-19, enrolled during active disease. The V call is TRBV9, the J call TRBJ2-1; D perhaps matches TRBD1 (8 bases). The sequenced sample consisted of peripheral blood. The CDR3 DNA follows: TGTGCCAGCAGCGTAGCGGCGGACAGGGAGGGCAATGAGCAGTTCTTC. The encoded protein is CASSVAADREGNEQFF.